The next 24 T cell receptor beta chains were all read from a single sample in a study of blood T cell repertoires in COVID-19. Sequenced by immunoSEQ multiplex PCR; TCRdb stores in-frame clones only, minus some. This sample has roughly 68,000 clones; approximately 85% occur once, and the top ten carry 43%. The sample comprised peripheral blood. These receptors were collected from a woman in her sixties with COVID-19, enrolled during active disease.

The chain carries TRBV5-5 and TRBJ2-6; 11 bases agree with TRBD1. The CDR3 has 19 amino acids. Germline loops: CDR1 SGHKS, CDR2 YYEKEE (reference sequence). V lost 4 bases and J lost 0; bases outside the gene matches: 9. This CDR3 reads CASSPGQGAPFSGANVLTF. CDR3 sequence (DNA): TGTGCCAGCAGCCCCGGACAGGGGGCCCCCTTCTCTGGGGCCAACGTCCTGACTTTC. The complete variable domain, with remaining parts taken from reference TRBV5-5 and TRBJ2-6, reads DAGVTQSPTHLIKTRGQQVTLRCSPISGHKSVSWYQQVLGQGPQFIFQYYEKEERGRGNFPDRFSARQFPNYSSELNVNALLLGDSALYLCASSPGQGAPFSGANVLTFGAGSRLTVL.

The V and J genes are TRBV12-3 or TRBV12-4 and TRBJ2-7; the D gene is possibly TRBD2 (5 bases). Between the trimmed V and J ends, which lost 0 bases and 3 bases, there was a span of 6 bases. The CDR3 covers 13 residues. The CDR3: CASSLASGYEQYF. The CDR3 DNA reads TGTGCCAGCAGTTTAGCGAGCGGCTACGAGCAGTACTTC.

The rearrangement joins TRBV5-4 to TRBJ2-5; 8 bases align to TRBD2. Germline-derived CDR1 and CDR2 are SGHNT and YYREEE (reference sequence). The V gene end was trimmed by 3 bases and the J gene end by 4 bases; junction bases not matched to a gene: 11. This CDR3 spans 16 amino acids. The CDR3, as DNA: TGTGCCAGCAGCTCAGGCCCGGGGGGGGCAACAGAGACCCAGTACTTC. Protein: CASSSGPGGATETQYF.

The V and J genes are TRBV14 and TRBJ2-1, with D tentatively TRBD2 (5 bases). V was clipped by 4 bases and J by 7 bases, with 14 bases between them. Germline V lookup: CDR1 SGHDN, CDR2 FVKESK. The CDR3 is made up of 14 amino acids. CDR3 coding DNA: TGTGCCAGCAGCCCTCGAGGGAGTGGGAATGAGCAGTTCTTC. Protein sequence: CASSPRGSGNEQFF.

This chain joins TRBV18 and TRBJ2-2; weak D call: TRBD1 (5 bases). V was shortened by 8 bases and J by 1 base, with 8 bases between the two germline ends. The CDR3 extends over 13 amino acids. From germline, CDR1 is KGHSH and CDR2 LQKENI. The CDR3 loop is CASPRENTGELFF. The CDR3 nucleotides are TGTGCCAGCCCCAGGGAGAACACCGGGGAGCTGTTTTTT.

The rearrangement joins TRBV7-2 to TRBJ2-1; 13 nucleotides line up with TRBD2. Germline V lookup: CDR1 SGHTA, CDR2 FQGNSA. The CDR3 runs 16 residues. V was pared by 3 bases and J by 6 bases, with 5 bases of the junction left unmatched. CDR3 in DNA: TGTGCCAGCAGCTTCCCACTAGCGGGGGGGCGCAATGAGCAGTTCTTC. It is translated as CASSFPLAGGRNEQFF.

The chain uses TRBV28 and TRBJ1-3, with 8 bases matching TRBD1. CDR1 is MDHEN and CDR2 is SYDVKM in the germline V gene. The ends lost 6 bases at V and 4 bases at J; junction bases unmatched: 8. This CDR3 comprises 15 residues. In DNA form, the CDR3 reads TGTGCCAGCAGGGCAGGGGGCGCCAAAGGAAACACCATATATTTT. It translates to CASRAGGAKGNTIYF.

This rearrangement joins TRBV6-5 to TRBJ1-1, with 8 bases that match TRBD1. Germline CDR1 and CDR2: MNHEY and SVGAGI. V lost 5 bases and J lost 1; bases outside the gene matches: 6. The CDR3 is made up of 15 amino acids. Here the CDR3 DNA reads TGTGCCAGCAGTCCGCCCGGACAGGGGAACACTGAAGCTTTCTTT. Encoded protein: CASSPPGQGNTEAFF.

The J gene is TRBJ1-1, the V gene TRBV2, with unresolved D. The CDR3 loop spans 13 amino acids. The V end was cut by 4 bases, the J end by 1 base, with 7 bases between. Germline-derived CDR1 and CDR2 are SNHLY and FYNNEI. The CDR3, as DNA: TGTGCCAGCAGTGGTAACGGGAACACTGAAGCTTTCTTT. It translates to CASSGNGNTEAFF.

This clone was recorded once. The chain carries TRBV27 and TRBJ2-2, with a possible D match to TRBD2 (6 bases). CDR1 is MNHEY and CDR2 is SMNVEV in the germline V gene (reference sequence). V was shortened by 6 bases and J by 2 bases, with 10 bases between the two germline ends. The CDR3 extends over 14 amino acids. The CDR3 here is CASSPGLNTGELFF. The CDR3 DNA sequence: TGTGCCAGCAGCCCGGGACTTAACACCGGGGAGCTGTTTTTT.

The table lists this clone with a few counts. This sequence joins TRBV6-5 and TRBJ2-2; D is possibly TRBD1 (6 bases). The germline V gene has CDR1 MNHEY and CDR2 SVGAGI. The CDR3 has 15 amino acids. The V and J ends lost 4 bases and 2 bases respectively, with 11 bases between them. The CDR3, as DNA: TGTGCCAGCAGTTTTCGGACAGATAACACCGGGGAGCTGTTTTTT. It specifies CASSFRTDNTGELFF.

The V gene is TRBV11-3, the J gene TRBJ2-1; no firm D call. Germline V gives CDR1 SGHNT, CDR2 YENEEA. Trimming took 0 bases from V and 3 from J, leaving 6 bases between them. This CDR3 has 14 amino acids. CDR3 bases: TGTGCCAGCAGCTTAGAGATCAGCTACAATGAGCAGTTCTTC. The encoded protein is CASSLEISYNEQFF.

This sequence joins TRBV2 and TRBJ2-3; D may be TRBD2 (6 bases). CDR1 SNHLY and CDR2 FYNNEI come from the germline V gene. V shed 3 bases and J shed 2 bases, with 21 bases lying between them. There are 18 residues in the CDR3. DNA for the CDR3: TGTGCCAGCAGTGATTCGATCGGGGACGGGGGATACACAGATACGCAGTATTTT. Protein sequence: CASSDSIGDGGYTDTQYF.

About this clone itself: The same CDR3 can be traced to other DNA sequences in this sample. V gene TRBV3-1 (or the pseudogene TRBV3-2) combines with J gene TRBJ2-3; TRBD2 matches 11 bases. Germline V gene data show CDR1 as LGHDT and CDR2 as YNNKEL (reference sequence). CDR3 length: 15 residues. The J segment lost 3 bases and the V segment lost 3 bases, leaving 2 bases of the junction unmatched. The CDR3 spells CASSQLAGGTDTQYF. The CDR3 region has the DNA TGTGCCAGCAGCCAGCTAGCGGGGGGTACAGATACGCAGTATTTT.

This clone came up once. The chain couples TRBV5-1 to TRBJ2-1, with D perhaps TRBD1 (6 bases). V was cut by 3 bases and J by 8 bases, with 15 bases left in between. The CDR3 covers 14 residues. Germline V gene data show CDR1 as SGHRS and CDR2 as YFSETQ. The DNA of the CDR3 is TGCGCCAGCAGCTGGGCCGTACAGGGTGATGAGCAGTTCTTC. Its translation: CASSWAVQGDEQFF.

This clone was observed a single time. The chain carries TRBV7-9 and TRBJ2-1; 14 bases are shared with TRBD2. Germline loops: CDR1 SEHNR, CDR2 FQNEAQ (reference sequence). The CDR3 sequence is 17 residues long. Trimming removed 5 bases from V and 7 bases from J; junction bases left unmatched: 10. The CDR3 reads CASSARTGLAGVNEQFF. The CDR3 DNA reads as TGTGCCAGCAGCGCTAGAACGGGACTAGCGGGAGTAAATGAGCAGTTCTTC.

This chain connects TRBV9 to TRBJ2-5; 10 bases are shared with TRBD2. Germline loops: CDR1 SGDLS, CDR2 YYNGEE. The CDR3 is 17 amino acids. The ends lost 4 bases at V and 5 bases at J; junction bases unmatched: 14. CDR3 protein: CASSRTSGDAWVETQYF. The CDR3 DNA sequence: TGTGCCAGCAGCCGGACTAGCGGTGATGCTTGGGTTGAGACCCAGTACTTC.

The gene calls are TRBV27 and TRBJ2-2; 10 bases match TRBD1. With V trimmed by 3 bases and J by 4 bases, 2 bases remained unmatched. The CDR3 sequence is 15 residues long. CDR1 MNHEY and CDR2 SMNVEV come from the germline V gene (reference sequence). Written as DNA, the CDR3 is TGTGCCAGCAGTTTGACAGGGGGCTTCACCGGGGAGCTGTTTTTT. This gives the protein CASSLTGGFTGELFF.

V is TRBV7-6 and J is TRBJ1-1; D gene unclear. This CDR3 region has 13 residues. V shed 3 bases and J shed 1 base, with 6 bases lying between them. CDR1 SGHVS and CDR2 FNYEAQ come from the germline V gene. The CDR3 loop reads CASSFGENTEAFF. CDR3 in DNA: TGTGCCAGCAGCTTCGGGGAGAACACTGAAGCTTTCTTT.

This sequence joins TRBV2 and TRBJ2-1, with 10 bases matching TRBD2. The CDR3 has 16 residues. With 9 bases clipped from V and 1 base from J, the junction kept 9 bases outside the gene matches. Germline V gene sequence: CDR1 SNHLY, CDR2 FYNNEI. CDR3 in DNA: TGTGCCAGTGTGGGGAGTAGCGGGAGGTCCTACAATGAGCAGTTCTTC. It yields the protein CASVGSSGRSYNEQFF.

The rearrangement links TRBV18 to TRBJ2-2; TRBD2 aligns across 8 bases. Losses at the gene ends were 3 bases for V and 0 bases for J; bases not matched to a gene: 12. This CDR3 contains 19 residues. CDR1 KGHSH and CDR2 LQKENI come from the germline V gene. As DNA, the CDR3 is TGTGCCAGCTCACCTGGAGGTCAGGGACTAGGCGCGAACACCGGGGAGCTGTTTTTT. Residues: CASSPGGQGLGANTGELFF. Full variable domain (outside the CDR3, taken from reference TRBV18 and TRBJ2-2): NAGVMQNPRHLVRRRGQEARLRCSPMKGHSHVYWYRQLPEEGLKFMVYLQKENIIDESGMPKERFSAEFPKEGPSILRIQQVVRGDSAAYFCASSPGGQGLGANTGELFFGEGSRLTVL.

The genes are TRBV4-1 and TRBJ2-3; a weak D match, TRBD2 (5 bases). CDR1 and CDR2 from the germline V gene are MGHRA and YSYEKL. The CDR3 has 15 amino acids. Deletions cut 1 base from V and 2 bases from J, with 10 bases between. CDR3 nucleotides: TGCGCCAGCAGCCAAGGCGGGCGCCTCACAGATACGCAGTATTTT. This translates into CASSQGGRLTDTQYF.

The chain employs TRBV7-8 and TRBJ2-7; TRBD2 agrees at 7 bases. This CDR3 has 14 residues. Trimming at V came to 7 bases and at J to 1 base, leaving 7 bases not matched to a gene. Germline CDR1 SGHVS, CDR2 FQNEAQ. In DNA form, the CDR3 reads TGTGCCAGCACCGTGCCGGGGGGTTCCTACGAGCAGTACTTC. Translating gives CASTVPGGSYEQYF.

The chain joins TRBV18 to TRBJ1-2; no reliable D call. V lost 1 base and J 2 bases, leaving 8 bases between the germline ends. The CDR3 sequence is 14 residues long. Per the germline V gene, CDR1 is KGHSH and CDR2 is LQKENI. The chain's CDR3 is CASSPLGRNYGYTF. In DNA, the CDR3 is TGTGCCAGCTCACCACTTGGCAGGAACTATGGCTACACCTTC.